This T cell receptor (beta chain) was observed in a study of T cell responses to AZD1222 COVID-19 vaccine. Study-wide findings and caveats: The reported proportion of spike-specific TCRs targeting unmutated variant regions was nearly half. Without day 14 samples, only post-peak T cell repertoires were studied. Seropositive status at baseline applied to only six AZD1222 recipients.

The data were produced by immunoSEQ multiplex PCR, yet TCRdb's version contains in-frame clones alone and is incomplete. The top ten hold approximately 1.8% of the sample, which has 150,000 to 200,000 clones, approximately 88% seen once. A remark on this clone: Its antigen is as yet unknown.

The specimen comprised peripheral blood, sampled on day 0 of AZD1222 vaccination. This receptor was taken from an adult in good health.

The CDR3 region has the DNA TGCAGCGTTGATCTCACCTCACCCGGGAGTAAAGCAGATACGCAGTATTTT. Its protein product is CSVDLTSPGSKADTQYF. This chain connects TRBV29-1 to TRBJ2-3, with D tentatively TRBD2 (6 bases). CDR1 SQVTM and CDR2 ANQGSEA come from the germline V gene. This CDR3 comprises 17 residues. Trimming took off 3 bases at V and 4 bases at J, with 23 bases between the two ends.